This record looks at one T cell receptor (beta chain) sequence and its context. This clone is labeled medium-sized (0.01 to 0.1%). The sample holds no much larger clone one base away, and base qualities are not on file. The time point label here, explained by the study, means: cells obtained before transplantation from donor or recipient. In mixed lymphocyte reactions, around 200,000 CFSE-labeled pre-transplant responders were plated with around 200,000 irradiated violet-dye-labeled stimulators and cultured for about six days. Proliferating CD3+CD4+CFSE-low and CD3+CD8+CFSE-low responder cells were FACS-sorted on a BD Influx sorter after the mixed lymphocyte reaction. The sample is drawn from a study of graft-versus-host responses after intestinal transplantation (dated by TCRdb to about 2021). Notes on the research overall: The transplants that recipients received were multivisceral, liver-intestinal, or isolated intestinal. A cohort of about two dozen intestinal transplant recipients, including one retransplant, was enrolled, and 3 patients lacking pretransplant specimens were excluded. All recipients received anti-thymocyte globulin induction followed by maintenance tacrolimus and steroids for 3 to 4 years. Bulk TCR-beta CDR3 sequencing was used to track graft-versus-host and host-versus-graft alloreactive T cell clones in the graft, circulation and bone marrow after intestinal transplantation. Samples from three later patients were sequenced in-house on an Illumina MiSeq with MiXCR processing rather than by the commercial service. To identify alloreactive clones, pre-transplant mixed lymphocyte reaction products were sequenced and then compared with unstimulated pre-transplant donor and recipient T cells. A peak of at least 4% donor T cells among recipient peripheral blood mononuclear cells was the definition used for donor T cell macrochimerism. The paper as a whole reports these results and caveats: GvH clones were detected in recipient bone marrow, and some of these GvH clones were observed earlier in ileal mucosa or blood, consistent with an intestinal mucosal origin. In the allografts of patients with donor T cell macrochimerism, GvH to HvG T cell clonal ratios were high. Early after transplant, peak levels of circulating GvH clones were found to be associated with declines in HvG clones. The relatively low number and heterogeneity of intestinal transplant patients limited the conclusions.

Here V drops 0 bases and J drops 1 base, and the junction holds 7 bases not matched to any gene. From its cysteine to its phenylalanine, the CDR3 spans 17 amino acids. Only CDR3 DNA is held: 51 bases, read in frame from base 1. Via the germline V gene, CDR1 is SGHRS and CDR2 YFSETQ. The method behind the library was the immunoSEQ multiplex PCR assay. In most patients, genomic DNA was isolated using the Qiagen DNeasy Blood and Tissue Kit and sent frozen to Adaptive Biotechnologies for TCR sequencing. For most patients, genomic DNA was subjected to high-throughput TCR-beta CDR3 sequencing by Adaptive Biotechnologies. The authors processed their data as follows. TCR sequencing data were retrieved from Adaptive's ImmunoSEQ software for more than 15 patients, whereas three other patients were processed with MiXCR and VDJtools. CD4 versus CD8 sorting errors were corrected by removing sequences found in both subsets at a frequency ratio below 5:1. CDR3 nucleotide sequences shared between donor and recipient were removed because their origin could not be assigned. To be classed as alloreactive, a clone needed at least 2-fold expansion over unstimulated cells and a minimum CFSE-low frequency of 0.002% (template counts) or 0.001% (read counts). A clone was considered mappable if detected in the sequenced pre-transplant spleen, lymph node, or MLR CFSE-low populations of the donor or recipient. Cumulative frequency of alloreactive clones was calculated as a percentage of all sequences weighted by copy number. TCRdb carries this immuneACCESS record with in-frame sequences only. Its versions omit some clonotypes, under half of them owing to an unresolved V gene in the studies checked, with the rest unexplained. V and J calls and clone size follow that table, whereas D and trimming were derived from the DNA. Present in this sample are 15,000 to 20,000 clones, about 38% of which were seen just once. The biggest ten clones account for roughly 3.6% of the sample.

Recombination connected TRBV5-1 to TRBJ2-1, and TRBD2 matches 7 of the central bases. This clonotype was sampled from a human patient who received an intestinal transplant. The material sequenced was alloreactive CD8+ T cells from a mixed lymphocyte reaction culture, taken before intestinal transplant. The cell subset or site tag for this specimen amounts to: CFSE-low proliferating T cells sorted from roughly 6-day pre-transplant mixed lymphocyte reaction (GvH or HvG direction). The encoded CDR3 is CASSLVDLAVSYNEQFF. The nucleotide sequence reads TGCGCCAGCAGCTTGGTGGATCTAGCGGTTTCCTACAATGAGCAGTTCTTC.